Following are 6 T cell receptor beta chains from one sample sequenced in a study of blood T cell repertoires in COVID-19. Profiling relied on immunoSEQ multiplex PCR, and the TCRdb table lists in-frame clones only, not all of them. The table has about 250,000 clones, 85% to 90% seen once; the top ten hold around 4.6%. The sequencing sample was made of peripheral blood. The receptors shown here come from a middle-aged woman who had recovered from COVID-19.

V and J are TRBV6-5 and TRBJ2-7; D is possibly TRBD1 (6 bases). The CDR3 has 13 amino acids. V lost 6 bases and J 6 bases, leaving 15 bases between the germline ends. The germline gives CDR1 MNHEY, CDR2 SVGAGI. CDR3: CASSPSGVGEQYV. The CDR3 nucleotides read TGTGCCAGCAGCCCATCAGGGGTTGGCGAGCAGTACGTC.

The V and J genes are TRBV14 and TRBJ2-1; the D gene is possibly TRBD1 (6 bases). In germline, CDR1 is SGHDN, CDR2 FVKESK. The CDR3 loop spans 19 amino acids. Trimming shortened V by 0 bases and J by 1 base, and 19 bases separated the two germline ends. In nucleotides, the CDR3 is TGTGCCAGCAGCCAAGAATTTGTGGGGTGGCAGGGGTCCTACAATGAGCAGTTCTTC. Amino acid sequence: CASSQEFVGWQGSYNEQFF.

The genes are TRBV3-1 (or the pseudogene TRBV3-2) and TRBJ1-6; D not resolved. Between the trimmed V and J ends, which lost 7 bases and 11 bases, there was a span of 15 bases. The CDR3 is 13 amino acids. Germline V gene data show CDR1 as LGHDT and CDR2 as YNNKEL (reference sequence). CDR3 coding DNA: TGTGCCAGCACCCCGAGTAGGGAGGCACCCCTCCACTTT. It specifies CASTPSREAPLHF.

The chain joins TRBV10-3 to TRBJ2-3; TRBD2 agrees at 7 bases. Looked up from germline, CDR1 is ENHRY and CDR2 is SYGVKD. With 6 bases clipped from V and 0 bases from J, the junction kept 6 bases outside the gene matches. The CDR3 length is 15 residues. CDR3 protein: CAIRAGSSSTDTQYF. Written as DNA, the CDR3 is TGTGCCATCAGAGCGGGGAGCTCTAGCACAGATACGCAGTATTTT.

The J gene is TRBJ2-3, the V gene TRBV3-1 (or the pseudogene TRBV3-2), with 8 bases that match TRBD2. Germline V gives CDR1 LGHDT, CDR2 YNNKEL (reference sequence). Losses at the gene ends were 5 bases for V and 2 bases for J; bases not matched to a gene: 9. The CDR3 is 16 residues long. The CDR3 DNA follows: TGTGCCAGCAGCACGAATCGGGGGGGGACCACAGATACGCAGTATTTT. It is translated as CASSTNRGGTTDTQYF.

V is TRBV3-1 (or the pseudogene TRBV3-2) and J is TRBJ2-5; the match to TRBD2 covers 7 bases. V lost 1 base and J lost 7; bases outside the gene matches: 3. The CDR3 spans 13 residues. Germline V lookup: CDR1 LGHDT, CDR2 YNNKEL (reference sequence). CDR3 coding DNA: TGTGCCAGCAGCCAAGCGGGCGGGGGGACCCAGTACTTC. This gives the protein CASSQAGGGTQYF.